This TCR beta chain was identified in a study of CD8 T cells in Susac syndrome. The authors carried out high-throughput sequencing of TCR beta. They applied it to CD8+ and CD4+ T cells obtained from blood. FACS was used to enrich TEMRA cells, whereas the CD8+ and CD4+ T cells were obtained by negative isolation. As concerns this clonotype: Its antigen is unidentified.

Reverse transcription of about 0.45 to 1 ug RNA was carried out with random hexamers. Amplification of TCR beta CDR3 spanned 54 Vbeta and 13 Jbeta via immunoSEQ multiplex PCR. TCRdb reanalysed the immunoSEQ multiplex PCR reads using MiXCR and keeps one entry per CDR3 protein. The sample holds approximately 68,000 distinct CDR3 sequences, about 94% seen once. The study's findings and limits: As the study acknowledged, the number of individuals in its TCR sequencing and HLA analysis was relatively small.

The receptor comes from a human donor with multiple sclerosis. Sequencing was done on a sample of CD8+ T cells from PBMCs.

CDR3 residues: CSVVGGTNYGYTF. CDR3 in DNA: TGCAGCGTTGTAGGCGGAACAAACTATGGCTACACCTTC. The chain employs TRBV29-1 and TRBJ1-2; D not resolved. The CDR3 extends over 13 amino acids. Germline V gene data show CDR1 as SQVTM and CDR2 as ANQGSEA. V lost 4 bases, J lost 2 bases, and 11 bases lay in between. The full variable domain, its missing parts supplied by reference TRBV29-1 and TRBJ1-2, is SAVISQKPSRDICQRGTSLTIQCQVDSQVTMMFWYRQQPGQSLTLIATANQGSEATYESGFVIDKFPISRPNLTFSTLTVSNMSPEDSSIYLCSVVGGTNYGYTFGSGTRLTVV.